The entry below gives a single TCR beta chain sequence along with its context. Its antigen is currently not known. Per-base qualities were not stored, and no clone one base away is much larger. The germline V gene provides CDR1 MGHRA and CDR2 YSYEKL. Between the V and J ends, shortened by 3 bases and 5 bases respectively, the junction contains 21 bases. The CDR3 contains 17 residues, cysteine and phenylalanine counted. Only the CDR3 DNA is retained, 51 bases long and in frame from the first base. These data come from a study of beta chain features in type 1 diabetes (dated by TCRdb to 2016 to 2018). Some background on the complete study: Mean age, gender distribution, total cell number and subset yield were not different between patients and healthy donors. In the study, recently diagnosed type 1 diabetes patients and matched healthy donors were compared on the TCRB repertoires of their sorted circulating CD4+ T cell subsets. Whereas all 30 or so donors provided naive and central memory subsets, regulatory and stem cell-like memory subsets were isolated from just 8 patients and roughly eight healthy donors. A total of 90 million to 120 million sorted cells were examined across all samples, and a strong correlation was observed between cell number per subset and RNA yield. Summary of the overall study and its limitations: Type 1 diabetes patients showed a moderate but significant shortening of TCRB CDR3 length in all four CD4+ subsets. Because small numbers of individuals were included in the HLA sub-analyses, any influence of HLA type on TCRB rearrangement was left unresolved. At VDJ recombination sites, type 1 diabetes patients had fewer insertions and more deleted nucleotides, which implies abnormalities in thymic rearrangement. Because cDNA was sequenced instead of genomic DNA, highly expressing activated cells could be over-represented, though the groups showed no difference in activation or CD3 levels. Shorter templates might have been favored by PCR, but patient and control samples were amplified and corrected together, so both groups would have been affected equally by any skew. Naive, central memory and regulatory TCRB repertoires appeared more similar among patients than among healthy donors.

The entire isolated RNA was reverse transcribed using the High Capacity cDNA Reverse Transcription Kit, and thus expressed TCRB transcripts were sequenced. Naive, central memory and regulatory T cell samples underwent deep immunoSEQ sequencing, averaging about 3.57 million total reads per sample. Sorted cells were lysed in RLT buffer, and RNA was extracted using DNase-treated RNeasy Micro or Mini kits according to cell number. To prevent cross-contamination, every cell subset was processed on its own, while patient and healthy donor samples were processed together. The immunoSEQ multiplex PCR was used to amplify TCRB sequences from cDNA, yielding 87-bp fragments that span the CDR3 region. Sequencing of the amplicons was performed on the Illumina HiSeq platform. Concerning the study's data processing: PCR bias was corrected computationally using synthetic template baselines, and reads within Hamming distance 2 were collapsed, with unmergeable singletons discarded. Reads were aligned against IMGT so that V, D and J genes, CDR3 length and insertions or deletions at six rearrangement sites could be assigned. Within each subset, clonotype counts were normalized to sorted cell number, after which true diversity and Gini coefficients were computed with the tcR R package. The overlap coefficient, calculated on TCRB nucleotide sequences, was used to measure repertoire sharing. TCRdb provides this immuneACCESS table in a form limited to in-frame rearrangements. Some clones are lacking; in checked studies, under half of them reflect an unresolved V gene, and why the rest are absent is not known. V, J and clone size are those of that table, while D and trimming were read from the DNA. The sample contains 200,000 to 250,000 clones, 9.5% to 13% of them found a single time. Jointly, the top ten make up 1% to 1.5% of the sample.

A single peripheral blood draw of around 120 mL on average was collected from each donor into heparinised tubes. A BD FACSAria II was used to sort naive, central memory, regulatory and stem cell-like memory CD4+ T cells with a panel that included CD45RO, CCR7, CD25, CD127, CD95 and CD27. A purity above 98% was achieved for all sorted populations. PBMCs were isolated immediately by Lymphoprep density gradient centrifugation and stained directly without culture. Samples were stained and sorted in pairs, with one healthy donor and one patient per experiment, so that batch effects were minimized. Material: central memory CD4+ T cells from blood. This receptor was identified in a man aged 18 to 35 in good health. This chain joins TRBV4-1 to TRBJ2-3, and TRBD2 may be the D gene, going by 6 matching bases. CDR3 reads: CASSQGLLAAEEDTQYF. The bases read TGCGCCAGCAGCCAGGGACTTCTGGCCGCGGAGGAAGATACGCAGTATTTT.